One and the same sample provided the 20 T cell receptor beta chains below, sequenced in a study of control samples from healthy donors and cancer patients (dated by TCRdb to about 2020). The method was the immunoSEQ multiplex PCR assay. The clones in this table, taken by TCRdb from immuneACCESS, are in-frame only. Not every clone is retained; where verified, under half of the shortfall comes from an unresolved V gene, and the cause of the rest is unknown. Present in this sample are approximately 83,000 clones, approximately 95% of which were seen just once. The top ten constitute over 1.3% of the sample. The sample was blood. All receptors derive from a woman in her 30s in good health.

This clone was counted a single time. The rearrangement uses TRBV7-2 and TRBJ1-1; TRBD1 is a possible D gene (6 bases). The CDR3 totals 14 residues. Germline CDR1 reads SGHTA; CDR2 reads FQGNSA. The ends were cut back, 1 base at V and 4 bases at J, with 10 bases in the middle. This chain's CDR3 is CASSLDQGRTEAFF. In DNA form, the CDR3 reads TGTGCCAGCAGCTTAGATCAGGGGCGCACTGAAGCTTTCTTT.

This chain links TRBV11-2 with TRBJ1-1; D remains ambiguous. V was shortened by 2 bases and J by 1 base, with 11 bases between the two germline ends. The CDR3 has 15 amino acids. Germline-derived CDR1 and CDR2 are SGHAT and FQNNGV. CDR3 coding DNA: TGTGCCAGCAGCTTAATCTCAGCAGGGAACACTGAAGCTTTCTTT. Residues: CASSLISAGNTEAFF.

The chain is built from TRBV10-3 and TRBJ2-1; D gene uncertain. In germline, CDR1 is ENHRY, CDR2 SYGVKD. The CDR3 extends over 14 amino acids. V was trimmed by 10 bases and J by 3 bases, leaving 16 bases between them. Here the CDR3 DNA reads TGTGCCACCCTAAAGCCCAGTGGCTACAATGAGCAGTTCTTC. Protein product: CATLKPSGYNEQFF.

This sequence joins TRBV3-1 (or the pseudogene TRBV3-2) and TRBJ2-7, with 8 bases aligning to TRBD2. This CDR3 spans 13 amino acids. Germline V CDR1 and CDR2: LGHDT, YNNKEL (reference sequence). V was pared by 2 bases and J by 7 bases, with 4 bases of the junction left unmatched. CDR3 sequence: CASSQLTSAEQYF. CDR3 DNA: TGTGCCAGCAGCCAACTGACTAGCGCTGAGCAGTACTTC.

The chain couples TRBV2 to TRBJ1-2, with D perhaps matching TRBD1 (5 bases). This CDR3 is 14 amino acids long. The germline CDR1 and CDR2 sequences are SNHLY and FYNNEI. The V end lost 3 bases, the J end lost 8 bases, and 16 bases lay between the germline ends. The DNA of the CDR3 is TGTGCCAGCAGTGATTTTGGGACGGAAGGAGGCTACACCTTC. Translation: CASSDFGTEGGYTF.

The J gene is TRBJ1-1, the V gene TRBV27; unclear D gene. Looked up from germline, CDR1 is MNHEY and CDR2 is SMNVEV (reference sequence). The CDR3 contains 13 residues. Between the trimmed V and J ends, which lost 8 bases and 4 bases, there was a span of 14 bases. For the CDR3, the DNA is TGTGCCAGCTCCATTACCGGTGGCACTGAAGCTTTCTTT. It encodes CASSITGGTEAFF.

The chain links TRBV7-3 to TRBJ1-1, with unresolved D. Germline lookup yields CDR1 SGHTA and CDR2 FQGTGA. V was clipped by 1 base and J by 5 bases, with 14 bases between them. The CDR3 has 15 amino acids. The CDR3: CASSLSSGKRTEAFF. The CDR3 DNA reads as TGTGCCAGCAGCTTAAGTTCGGGGAAGAGAACTGAAGCTTTCTTT.

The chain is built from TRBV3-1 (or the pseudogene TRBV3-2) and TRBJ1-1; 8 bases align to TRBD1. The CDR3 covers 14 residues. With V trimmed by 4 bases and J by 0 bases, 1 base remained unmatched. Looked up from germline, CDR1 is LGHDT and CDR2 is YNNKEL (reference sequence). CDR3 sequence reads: CASSRQGLNTEAFF. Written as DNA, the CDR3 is TGTGCCAGCAGCCGACAGGGGTTGAACACTGAAGCTTTCTTT.

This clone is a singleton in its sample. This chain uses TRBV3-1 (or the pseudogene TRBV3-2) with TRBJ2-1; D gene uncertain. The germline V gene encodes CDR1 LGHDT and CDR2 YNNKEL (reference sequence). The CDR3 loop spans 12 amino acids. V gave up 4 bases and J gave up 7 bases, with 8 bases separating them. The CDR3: CASSRSKNEQFF. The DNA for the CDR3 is TGTGCCAGCAGCCGCTCTAAAAATGAGCAGTTCTTC.

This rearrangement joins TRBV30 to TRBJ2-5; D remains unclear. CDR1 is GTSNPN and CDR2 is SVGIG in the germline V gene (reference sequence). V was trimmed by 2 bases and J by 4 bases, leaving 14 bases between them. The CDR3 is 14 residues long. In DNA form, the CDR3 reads TGTGCCTGGAGTTATGATTCGGTTCGAGAGACCCAGTACTTC. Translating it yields CAWSYDSVRETQYF.

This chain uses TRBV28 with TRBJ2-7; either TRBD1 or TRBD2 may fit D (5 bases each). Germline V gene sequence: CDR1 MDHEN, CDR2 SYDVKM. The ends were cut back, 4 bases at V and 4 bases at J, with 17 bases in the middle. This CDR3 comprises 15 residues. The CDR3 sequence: CASSSPGRQRYEQYF. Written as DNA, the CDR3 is TGTGCCAGCAGTTCACCGGGACGTCAACGATACGAGCAGTACTTC.

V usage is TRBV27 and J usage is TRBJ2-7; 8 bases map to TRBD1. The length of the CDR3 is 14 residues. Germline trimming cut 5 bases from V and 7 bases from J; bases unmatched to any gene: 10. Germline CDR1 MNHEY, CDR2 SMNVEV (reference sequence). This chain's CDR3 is CASSEFTGGREQYF. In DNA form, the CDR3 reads TGTGCCAGCAGTGAATTTACAGGGGGGCGGGAGCAGTACTTC.

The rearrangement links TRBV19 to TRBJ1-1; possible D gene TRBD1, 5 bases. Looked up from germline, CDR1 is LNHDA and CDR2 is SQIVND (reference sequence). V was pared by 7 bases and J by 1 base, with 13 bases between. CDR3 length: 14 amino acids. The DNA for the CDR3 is TGTGCCAGTACCGTCCGGGGCGGGAACACTGAAGCTTTCTTT. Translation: CASTVRGGNTEAFF.

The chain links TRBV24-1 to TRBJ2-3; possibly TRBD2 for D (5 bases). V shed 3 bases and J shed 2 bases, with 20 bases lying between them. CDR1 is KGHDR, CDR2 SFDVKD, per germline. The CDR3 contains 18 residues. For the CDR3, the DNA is TGTGCCACCAGTGATCCCGACTACGGAGTGAGCAACACAGATACGCAGTATTTT. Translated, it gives CATSDPDYGVSNTDTQYF.

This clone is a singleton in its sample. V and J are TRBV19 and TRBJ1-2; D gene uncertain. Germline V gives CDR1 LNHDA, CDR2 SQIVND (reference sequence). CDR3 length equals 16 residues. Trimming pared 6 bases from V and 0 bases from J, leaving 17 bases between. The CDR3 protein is CASRSPALKANYGYTF. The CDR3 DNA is TGTGCCAGTAGGAGTCCGGCCCTTAAAGCTAACTATGGCTACACCTTC.

CDR3 in DNA: TGTGCCAGCAGTTTATTTTACGGACAGCTAAGCAATCAGCCCCAGCATTTT. As protein: CASSLFYGQLSNQPQHF. This chain links TRBV28 with TRBJ1-5; possible D gene TRBD1, 6 bases. V lost 1 base to trimming and J lost 1 base, with 14 bases between them. Germline V gene sequence: CDR1 MDHEN, CDR2 SYDVKM. The CDR3 length is 17 residues.

The CDR3 sequence is CASSLQGTNSPLHF. CDR3 sequence (DNA): TGTGCCAGCAGCCTACAGGGTACTAATTCACCCCTCCACTTT. The chain is built from TRBV7-2 and TRBJ1-6; a possible D gene is TRBD1 (6 bases). The CDR3 consists of 14 residues. V was clipped by 5 bases and J by 6 bases, with 11 bases between them. CDR1 and CDR2 from the germline V gene are SGHTA and FQGNSA.

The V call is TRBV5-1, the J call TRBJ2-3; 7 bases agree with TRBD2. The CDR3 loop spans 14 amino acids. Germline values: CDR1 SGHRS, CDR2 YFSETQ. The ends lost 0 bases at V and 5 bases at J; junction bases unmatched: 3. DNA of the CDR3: TGCGCCAGCAGCTTGGGTTCGGGGGGAGATACGCAGTATTTT. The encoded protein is CASSLGSGGDTQYF. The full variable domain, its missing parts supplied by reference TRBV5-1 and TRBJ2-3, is KAGVTQTPRYLIKTRGQQVTLSCSPISGHRSVSWYQQTPGQGLQFLFEYFSETQRNKGNFPGRFSGRQFSNSRSEMNVSTLELGDSALYLCASSLGSGGDTQYFGPGTRLTVL.

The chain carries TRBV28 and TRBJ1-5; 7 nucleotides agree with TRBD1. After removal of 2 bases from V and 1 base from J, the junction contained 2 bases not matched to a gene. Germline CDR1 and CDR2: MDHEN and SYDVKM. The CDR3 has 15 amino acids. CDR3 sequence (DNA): TGTGCCAGCAGTTTACAGGGACAGAGCAATCAGCCCCAGCATTTT. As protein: CASSLQGQSNQPQHF.

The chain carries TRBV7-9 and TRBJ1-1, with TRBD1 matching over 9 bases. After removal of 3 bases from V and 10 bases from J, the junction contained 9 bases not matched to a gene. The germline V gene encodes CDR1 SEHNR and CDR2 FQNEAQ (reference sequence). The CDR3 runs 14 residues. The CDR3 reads CASSFDRGLLRAFF. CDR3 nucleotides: TGTGCCAGCAGCTTCGACAGGGGGTTATTGAGAGCTTTCTTT. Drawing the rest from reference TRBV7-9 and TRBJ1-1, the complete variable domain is DTGVSQNPRHKITKRGQNVTFRCDPISEHNRLYWYRQTLGQGPEFLTYFQNEAQLEKSRLLSDRFSAERPKGSFSTLEIQRTEQGDSAMYLCASSFDRGLLRAFFGQGTRLTVV.